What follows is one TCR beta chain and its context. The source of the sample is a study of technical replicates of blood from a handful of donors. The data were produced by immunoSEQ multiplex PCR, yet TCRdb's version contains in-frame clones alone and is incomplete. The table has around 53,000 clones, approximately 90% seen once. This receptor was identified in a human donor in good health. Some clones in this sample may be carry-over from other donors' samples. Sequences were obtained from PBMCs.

CDR3 amino acids: CASSYSMDRLYEQYF. CDR3 bases: TGTGCCAGCAGTTACTCCATGGACAGGCTCTACGAGCAGTACTTC. The chain uses TRBV6-5 and TRBJ2-7, with TRBD1 identical over 7 bases. V gave up 0 bases and J gave up 3 bases; unmatched junction bases: 5. This CDR3 is 15 amino acids long. CDR1 MNHEY and CDR2 SVGAGI come from the germline V gene.